This T cell receptor beta chain was sequenced during a study of CXCR3-negative and CXCR3-positive naive CD8 T cells. Study-wide context: For each library, about 1.5 +/- 0.3 million TRB reads were obtained, some 130 million in total. Notes on the study in general: Sequencing showed both naive subsets with comparably high diversity, and memory CD8+ cells much lower.

The sorter processed each CD8+ T cell subset in triplicate at over 250,000 cells apiece. The CDR3 is 16 residues long. Germline V lookup: CDR1 SEHNR, CDR2 FQNEAQ (reference sequence). To note about this clonotype: As yet, its antigen is unknown.

It was by 5' RACE with UMI labels that the TRB cDNA libraries were prepared. Using the 5' RACE reads, TCRdb records one entry per CDR3 protein without DNA. Its clone listing holds under 45,000 distinct CDR3 sequences. The sequencing sample was made of memory CD8+ T cells from blood. The clonotype originates from a human donor in good health. Some clones in this sample may be carry-over from other donors' samples. The chain is built from TRBV7-9 and TRBJ2-1; the TRBD1 assignment by TCRdb is unverifiable without DNA. The CDR3 spells CASSLGGQSSYNEQFF.